Listed below are T cell receptor beta chains from one sample, sequenced in a study of cytomegalovirus exposure and HLA in healthy donors. Method: immunoSEQ multiplex PCR; TCRdb's copy keeps in-frame clones and lacks some. The sample yields fewer than 120,000 clones, about 80% seen once. Specimen: PBMCs. These receptors were obtained from a woman aged 55-69 years in good health and CMV-seropositive. The CDR3 runs from the conserved cysteine through the conserved F or W. Fields, in order: clone size, D gene, V gene, J gene, CDR3 protein, CDR3 DNA. The D gene is left open where the match is weak. Only part of the rows carry a size: once, few, many, or a class if the clone is expanded.

clone size: NA
D gene: NA
V gene: TRBV18
J gene: TRBJ1-3
CDR3 protein: CASSRDSSGNTIYF
CDR3 DNA: TGTGCCAGCTCGCGAGACAGCTCTGGAAACACCATATATTTT

clone size: NA
D gene: TRBD1
V gene: TRBV6-5
J gene: TRBJ2-4
CDR3 protein: CASSYGDRANIQYF
CDR3 DNA: TGTGCCAGCAGTTACGGGGACAGGGCGAACATTCAGTACTTC

clone size: NA
D gene: NA
V gene: TRBV7-9
J gene: TRBJ2-5
CDR3 protein: CASSLESPQPNF
CDR3 DNA: TGTGCCAGCAGCTTAGAAAGCCCACAGCCAAACTTC

clone size: few
D gene: NA
V gene: TRBV2
J gene: TRBJ1-1
CDR3 protein: CASSGQSMNTEAFF
CDR3 DNA: TGTGCCAGCAGCGGACAGTCAATGAACACTGAAGCTTTCTTT

clone size: NA
D gene: TRBD1
V gene: TRBV5-1
J gene: TRBJ2-3
CDR3 protein: CASREGQGPGGTQYF
CDR3 DNA: TGCGCCAGCAGGGAGGGACAGGGGCCCGGGGGTACGCAGTATTTT

clone size: few
D gene: TRBD2
V gene: TRBV4-2
J gene: TRBJ2-6
CDR3 protein: CASSQRLAGNSGANVLTF
CDR3 DNA: TGTGCCAGCAGCCAAAGACTAGCGGGGAACTCTGGGGCCAACGTCCTGACTTTC

clone size: NA
D gene: TRBD1
V gene: TRBV7-9
J gene: TRBJ1-2
CDR3 protein: CASSLDRGGYTF
CDR3 DNA: TGTGCCAGCAGCTTGGACAGGGGTGGCTACACCTTC

clone size: few
D gene: TRBD1
V gene: TRBV6-6
J gene: TRBJ2-7
CDR3 protein: CASRLTGLTYEQYF
CDR3 DNA: TGTGCCAGCAGACTGACAGGGTTGACCTACGAGCAGTACTTC

clone size: NA
D gene: NA
V gene: TRBV5-4
J gene: TRBJ1-1
CDR3 protein: CASSLDRFNTEAFF
CDR3 DNA: TGTGCCAGCAGCTTGGACAGGTTTAACACTGAAGCTTTCTTT

clone size: NA
D gene: NA
V gene: TRBV6-5
J gene: TRBJ1-2
CDR3 protein: CASSYDSATYGYTF
CDR3 DNA: TGTGCCAGCAGTTACGACAGTGCTACCTATGGCTACACCTTC

clone size: NA
D gene: TRBD2
V gene: TRBV5-1
J gene: TRBJ2-1
CDR3 protein: CASSPETSGYNEQFF
CDR3 DNA: TGCGCCAGCAGCCCCGAGACTAGCGGGTACAATGAGCAGTTCTTC

clone size: NA
D gene: TRBD1
V gene: TRBV6-6
J gene: TRBJ1-3
CDR3 protein: CASSGTASGNTIYF
CDR3 DNA: TGTGCCAGCAGCGGGACAGCCTCTGGAAACACCATATATTTT

clone size: NA
D gene: NA
V gene: TRBV10-3
J gene: TRBJ1-1
CDR3 protein: CAISESIWTGNTEAFF
CDR3 DNA: TGTGCCATCAGTGAGTCTATCTGGACTGGGAACACTGAAGCTTTCTTT